This passage covers 14 T cell receptor beta chains from one sample sequenced in a study of blood T cell repertoires in COVID-19. Only in-frame clones appear in the TCRdb table, and some are missing; sequencing was by immunoSEQ multiplex PCR. This table holds approximately 170,000 clones, approximately 91% found once. The specimen sequenced was PBMCs or T cells enriched from blood (not recorded which). The source of these receptors is a woman aged 18 to 35 who had recovered from COVID-19.

The chain has TRBV7-2 and TRBJ2-1; tentatively, D is TRBD2 (5 bases). This CDR3 has 13 residues. Trimming left V 3 bases short and J 5 bases short, with 8 bases between. CDR1 is SGHTA and CDR2 is FQGNSA in the germline V gene. CDR3 loop: CASSLIGNNEQFF. The CDR3 region has the DNA TGTGCCAGCAGCTTGATCGGGAACAATGAGCAGTTCTTC.

The chain uses TRBV28 and TRBJ2-7; TRBD1 matches at 7 bases. CDR3 length equals 14 residues. V shed 4 bases, J shed 3 bases, and the junction held 6 bases outside the gene matches. CDR1 MDHEN and CDR2 SYDVKM come from the germline V gene. CDR3 coding DNA: TGTGCCAGCAGTTCCCCGGGACAGTACTACGAGCAGTACTTC. Translating it yields CASSSPGQYYEQYF.

J is TRBJ2-3 and V is TRBV28; TRBD1 matches 10 bases. The germline V gene encodes CDR1 MDHEN and CDR2 SYDVKM. The CDR3 has 16 residues. V gave up 7 bases and J gave up 1 base; unmatched junction bases: 8. The CDR3 sequence: CASTTPGTGGTDTQYF. CDR3 DNA sequence: TGTGCCAGCACGACGCCCGGGACAGGGGGCACAGATACGCAGTATTTT.

This clone was seen a single time. The chain's CDR3 is CASSSIQGATTEAFF. The CDR3, as DNA: TGTGCCAGCAGTTCAATTCAGGGGGCGACCACTGAAGCTTTCTTT. The V call is TRBV27, the J call TRBJ1-1; TRBD1 matches 8 bases. The CDR3 consists of 15 residues. CDR1 is MNHEY and CDR2 is SMNVEV in the germline V gene (reference sequence). The J segment lost 4 bases and the V segment lost 4 bases, leaving 8 bases of the junction unmatched.

The gene calls are TRBV5-4 and TRBJ2-5, with unresolved D. Trimming stripped 4 bases from V and 9 bases from J, with 7 bases between. The CDR3 covers 10 residues. The V gene's germline CDR1 is SGHNT and CDR2 YYREEE (reference sequence). The CDR3 loop is CASSPRAQYF. The CDR3 DNA reads TGTGCCAGCAGCCCCCGGGCCCAGTACTTC. Full variable domain (missing parts from reference TRBV5-4 and TRBJ2-5): ETGVTQSPTHLIKTRGQQVTLRCSSQSGHNTVSWYQQALGQGPQFIFQYYREEENGRGNFPPRFSGLQFPNYSSELNVNALELDDSALYLCASSPRAQYFGPGTRLLVL.

In its sample, this clone was seen a few times. The rearrangement joins TRBV7-6 to TRBJ2-3, with TRBD2 identical over 12 bases. Losses at the gene ends were 5 bases for V and 5 bases for J; bases not matched to a gene: 5. The CDR3 is 15 amino acids. CDR1 SGHVS and CDR2 FNYEAQ come from the germline V gene. The chain's CDR3 is CASSRLAGVGDTQYF. The CDR3 DNA sequence: TGTGCCAGCAGCAGACTAGCGGGAGTGGGAGATACGCAGTATTTT.

This chain connects TRBV5-1 to TRBJ2-3; TRBD2 aligns across 9 bases. The trim removed 3 bases at V and 2 bases at J, leaving 10 bases unmatched. This CDR3 has 17 residues. CDR1 and CDR2 (germline): SGHRS, YFSETQ. CDR3 DNA sequence: TGCGCCAGCAGCTACTCCGGGACTAGCTCCCCCACAGATACGCAGTATTTT. This encodes CASSYSGTSSPTDTQYF.

The gene calls are TRBV27 and TRBJ1-1, with a weak D call TRBD1 (6 bases). Per the germline V gene, CDR1 is MNHEY and CDR2 is SMNVEV (reference sequence). The V and J ends lost 5 bases and 0 bases respectively, with 19 bases between them. The CDR3 totals 17 residues. The CDR3 region is CASSHAGATRVNTEAFF. CDR3 coding DNA: TGTGCCAGCAGTCACGCGGGGGCGACCAGGGTGAACACTGAAGCTTTCTTT.

This clone appeared once. In nucleotides, the CDR3 is TGCGCCAGCAGGGGGTTGGCGGGACCTTACAATGAGCAGTTCTTC. Translating gives CASRGLAGPYNEQFF. This rearrangement joins TRBV5-1 to TRBJ2-1; the D gene is possibly TRBD2 (6 bases). CDR1 SGHRS and CDR2 YFSETQ come from the germline V gene. This CDR3 contains 15 residues. V lost 5 bases to trimming and J lost 4 bases, with 16 bases between them.

The chain combines TRBV12-5 with TRBJ2-7, with D perhaps matching TRBD1 (6 bases). Germline V gene data show CDR1 as LGHNT and CDR2 as FRNRAP. The V end was cut by 0 bases, the J end by 3 bases, with 24 bases between. The CDR3 length is 19 residues. Written as DNA, the CDR3 is TGTGCTAGTGGTTTGGTACTATCCCCCAGGGGCCCTACTCTCTACGAGCAGTACTTC. Residues: CASGLVLSPRGPTLYEQYF.

The chain couples TRBV19 to TRBJ2-1, with 7 bases that match TRBD2. V was clipped by 2 bases and J by 4 bases; unmatched bases: 23. Germline V gene sequence: CDR1 LNHDA, CDR2 SQIVND (reference sequence). This CDR3 comprises 21 residues. The CDR3 here is CASSIMERGYPGPLIYNEQFF. In nucleotides, the CDR3 is TGTGCCAGTAGTATAATGGAGCGGGGATATCCCGGTCCCTTGATATACAATGAGCAGTTCTTC.

The chain employs TRBV11-2 and TRBJ1-1, with TRBD1 as a possible D gene (6 bases). There are 16 residues in the CDR3. Trimming removed 2 bases at V and 4 bases at J, with 17 bases between. The germline V gene encodes CDR1 SGHAT and CDR2 FQNNGV. CDR3 bases: TGTGCCAGCAGCTTATTCCCAGGGGTTTTTGGCACTGAAGCTTTCTTT. This gives the protein CASSLFPGVFGTEAFF.

The chain recombines TRBV5-1 with TRBJ2-7; tentatively, D is TRBD2 (5 bases). Germline V CDR1 and CDR2: SGHRS, YFSETQ. The germline V and J ends were trimmed by 1 base and 5 bases, with 16 bases remaining between them. The CDR3 totals 15 residues. DNA for the CDR3: TGCGCCAGCAGCTTGTTTGCCGAAACGCGGGACGAGCAGTACTTC. Protein: CASSLFAETRDEQYF.

This clone was observed a few times. This chain links TRBV10-3 with TRBJ1-3; no clear D gene. The CDR3 totals 14 residues. Trimming took 3 bases from V and 1 from J, leaving 7 bases between them. Germline loops: CDR1 ENHRY, CDR2 SYGVKD. CDR3 sequence (DNA): TGTGCCATCAGTGACCGGGGATCTGGAAACACCATATATTTT. This gives the protein CAISDRGSGNTIYF.